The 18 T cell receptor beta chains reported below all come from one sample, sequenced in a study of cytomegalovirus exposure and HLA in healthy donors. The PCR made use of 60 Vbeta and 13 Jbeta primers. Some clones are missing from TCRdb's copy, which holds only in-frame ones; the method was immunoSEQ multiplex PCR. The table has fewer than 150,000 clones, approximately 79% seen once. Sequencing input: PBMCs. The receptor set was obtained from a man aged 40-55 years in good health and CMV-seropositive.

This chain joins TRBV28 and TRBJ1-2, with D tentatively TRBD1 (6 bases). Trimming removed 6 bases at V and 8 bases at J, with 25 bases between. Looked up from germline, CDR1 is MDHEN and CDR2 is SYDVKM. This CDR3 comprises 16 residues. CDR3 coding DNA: TGTGCCAGCAGCCTAGGGAGGGGGGGCCGTTTTGGGGGCTACACCTTC. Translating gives CASSLGRGGRFGGYTF.

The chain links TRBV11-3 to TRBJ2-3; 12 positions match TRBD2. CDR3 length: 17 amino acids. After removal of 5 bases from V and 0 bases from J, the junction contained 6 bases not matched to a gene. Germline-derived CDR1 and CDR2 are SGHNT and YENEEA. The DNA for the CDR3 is TGTGCCAGCAGCCCCCGGACTAGCGGGACTAGCACAGATACGCAGTATTTT. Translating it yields CASSPRTSGTSTDTQYF. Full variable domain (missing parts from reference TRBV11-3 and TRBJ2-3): EAGVVQSPRYKIIEKKQPVAFWCNPISGHNTLYWYLQNLGQGPELLIRYENEEAVDDSQLPKDRFSAERLKGVDSTLKIQPAELGDSAVYLCASSPRTSGTSTDTQYFGPGTRLTVL.

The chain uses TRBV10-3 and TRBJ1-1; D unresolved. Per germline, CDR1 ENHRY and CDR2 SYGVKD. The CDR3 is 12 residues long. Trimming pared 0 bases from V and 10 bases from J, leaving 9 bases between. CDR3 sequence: CAISESGSGAFF. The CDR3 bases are TGTGCCATCAGTGAGTCGGGGAGCGGAGCTTTCTTT.

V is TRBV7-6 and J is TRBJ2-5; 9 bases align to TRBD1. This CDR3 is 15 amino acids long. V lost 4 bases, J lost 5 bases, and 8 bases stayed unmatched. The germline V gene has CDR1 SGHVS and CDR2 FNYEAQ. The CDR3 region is CASSSVGTGKETQYF. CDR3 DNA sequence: TGTGCCAGCAGCTCCGTCGGGACAGGGAAGGAGACCCAGTACTTC.

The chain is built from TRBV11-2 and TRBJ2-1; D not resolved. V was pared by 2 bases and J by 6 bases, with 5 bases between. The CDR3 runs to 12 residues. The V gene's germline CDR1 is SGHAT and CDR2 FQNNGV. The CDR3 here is CASSLNSNEQFF. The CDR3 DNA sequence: TGTGCCAGCAGCTTAAACTCCAATGAGCAGTTCTTC.

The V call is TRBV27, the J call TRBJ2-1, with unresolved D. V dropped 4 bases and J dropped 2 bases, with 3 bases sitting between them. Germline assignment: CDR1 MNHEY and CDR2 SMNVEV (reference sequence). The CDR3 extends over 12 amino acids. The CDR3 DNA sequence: TGTGCCAGCAGTTCCGCCTACAATGAGCAGTTCTTC. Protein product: CASSSAYNEQFF.

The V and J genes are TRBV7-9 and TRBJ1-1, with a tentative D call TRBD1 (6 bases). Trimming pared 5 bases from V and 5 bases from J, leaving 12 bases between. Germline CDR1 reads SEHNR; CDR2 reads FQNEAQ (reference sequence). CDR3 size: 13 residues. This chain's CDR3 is CASSPLGATEAFF. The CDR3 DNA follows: TGTGCCAGCAGCCCTCTGGGGGCGACTGAAGCTTTCTTT.

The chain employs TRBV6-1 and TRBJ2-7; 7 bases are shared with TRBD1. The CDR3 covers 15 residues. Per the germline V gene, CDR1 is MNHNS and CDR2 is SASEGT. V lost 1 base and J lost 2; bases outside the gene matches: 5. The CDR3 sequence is CASSEGTGATYEQYF. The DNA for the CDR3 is TGTGCCAGCAGTGAAGGGACAGGCGCGACCTACGAGCAGTACTTC.

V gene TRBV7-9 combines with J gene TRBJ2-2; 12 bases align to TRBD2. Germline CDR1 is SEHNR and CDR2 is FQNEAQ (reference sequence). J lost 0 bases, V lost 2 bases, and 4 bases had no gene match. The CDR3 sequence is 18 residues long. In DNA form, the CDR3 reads TGTGCCAGCAGCTTACGAACTAGCGGGAGGCCGAACACCGGGGAGCTGTTTTTT. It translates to CASSLRTSGRPNTGELFF.

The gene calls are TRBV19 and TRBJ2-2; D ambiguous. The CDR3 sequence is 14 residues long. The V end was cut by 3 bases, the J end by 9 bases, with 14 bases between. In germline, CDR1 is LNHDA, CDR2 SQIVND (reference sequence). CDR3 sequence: CASSIARPLRELFF. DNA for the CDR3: TGTGCCAGTAGTATCGCGAGGCCTCTACGGGAGCTGTTTTTT.

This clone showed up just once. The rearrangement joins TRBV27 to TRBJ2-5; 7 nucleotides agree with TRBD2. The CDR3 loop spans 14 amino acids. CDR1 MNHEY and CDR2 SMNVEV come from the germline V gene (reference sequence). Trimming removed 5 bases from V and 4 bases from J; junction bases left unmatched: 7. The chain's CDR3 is CASSRSGGGETQYF. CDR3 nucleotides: TGTGCCAGCAGTAGGTCGGGGGGAGGAGAGACCCAGTACTTC.

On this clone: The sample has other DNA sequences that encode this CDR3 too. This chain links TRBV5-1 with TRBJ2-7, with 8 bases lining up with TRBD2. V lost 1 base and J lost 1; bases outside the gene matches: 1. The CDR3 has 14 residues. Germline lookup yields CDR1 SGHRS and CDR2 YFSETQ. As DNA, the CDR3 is TGCGCCAGCAGCTTGACTAGCGGATCCTACGAGCAGTACTTC. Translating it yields CASSLTSGSYEQYF.

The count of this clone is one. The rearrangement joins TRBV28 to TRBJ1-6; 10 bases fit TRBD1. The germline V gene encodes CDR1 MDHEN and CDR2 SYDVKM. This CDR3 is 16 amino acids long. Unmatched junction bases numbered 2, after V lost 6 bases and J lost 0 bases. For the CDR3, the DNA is TGTGCCAGCAGGGGACAGGGGAGCTCCTATAATTCACCCCTCCACTTT. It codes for CASRGQGSSYNSPLHF.

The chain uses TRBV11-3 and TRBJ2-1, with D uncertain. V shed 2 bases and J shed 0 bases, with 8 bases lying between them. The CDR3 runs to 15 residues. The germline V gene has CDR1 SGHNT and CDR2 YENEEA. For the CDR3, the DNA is TGTGCCAGCAGCTTACCTCTCAGCTCCTACAATGAGCAGTTCTTC. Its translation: CASSLPLSSYNEQFF.

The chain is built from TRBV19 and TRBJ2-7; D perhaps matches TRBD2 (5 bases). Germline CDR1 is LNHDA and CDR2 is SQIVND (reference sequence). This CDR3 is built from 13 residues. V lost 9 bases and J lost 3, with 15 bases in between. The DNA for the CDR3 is TGTGCCAGCGCGGAGGACCGCTACTACGAGCAGTACTTC. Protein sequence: CASAEDRYYEQYF.

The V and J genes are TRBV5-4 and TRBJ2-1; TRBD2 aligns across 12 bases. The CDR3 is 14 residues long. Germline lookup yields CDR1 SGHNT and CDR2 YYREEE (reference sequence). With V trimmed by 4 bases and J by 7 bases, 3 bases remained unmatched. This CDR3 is CASSLAGGRNEQFF. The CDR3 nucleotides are TGTGCCAGCAGCCTAGCGGGAGGGAGGAATGAGCAGTTCTTC.

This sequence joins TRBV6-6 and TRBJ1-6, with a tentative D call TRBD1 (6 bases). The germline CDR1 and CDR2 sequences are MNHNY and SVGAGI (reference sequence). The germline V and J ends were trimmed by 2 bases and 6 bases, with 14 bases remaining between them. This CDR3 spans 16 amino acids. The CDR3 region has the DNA TGTGCCAGCAGTTACCCTATGACAGGTCCTAATTCACCCCTCCACTTT. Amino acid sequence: CASSYPMTGPNSPLHF.

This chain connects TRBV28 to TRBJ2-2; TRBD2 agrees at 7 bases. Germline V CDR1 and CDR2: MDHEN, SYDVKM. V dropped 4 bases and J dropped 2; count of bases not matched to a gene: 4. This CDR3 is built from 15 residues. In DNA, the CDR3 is TGTGCCAGCAGTTGGGGACTAACCAACACCGGGGAGCTGTTTTTT. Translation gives CASSWGLTNTGELFF.